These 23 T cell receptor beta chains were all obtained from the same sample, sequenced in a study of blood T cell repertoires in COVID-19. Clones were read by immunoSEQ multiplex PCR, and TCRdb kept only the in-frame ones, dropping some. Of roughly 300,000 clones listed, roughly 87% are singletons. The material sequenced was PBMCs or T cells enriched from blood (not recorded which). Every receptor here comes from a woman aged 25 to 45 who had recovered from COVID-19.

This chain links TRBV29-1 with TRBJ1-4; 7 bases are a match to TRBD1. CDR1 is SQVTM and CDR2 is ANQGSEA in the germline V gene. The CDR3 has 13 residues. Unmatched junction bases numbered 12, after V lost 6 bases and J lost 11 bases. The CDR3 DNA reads TGCAGCGTAGCTAACAGGGGCCAAAGCAAACTGTTTTTT. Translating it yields CSVANRGQSKLFF. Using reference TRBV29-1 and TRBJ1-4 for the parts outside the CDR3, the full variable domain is SAVISQKPSRDICQRGTSLTIQCQVDSQVTMMFWYRQQPGQSLTLIATANQGSEATYESGFVIDKFPISRPNLTFSTLTVSNMSPEDSSIYLCSVANRGQSKLFFGSGTQLSVL.

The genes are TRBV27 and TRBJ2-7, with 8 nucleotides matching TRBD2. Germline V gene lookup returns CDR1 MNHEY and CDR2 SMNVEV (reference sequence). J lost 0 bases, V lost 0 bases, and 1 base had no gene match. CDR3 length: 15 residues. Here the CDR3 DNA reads TGTGCCAGCAGTTTATCTGGGACTAGCTCCTACGAGCAGTACTTC. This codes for CASSLSGTSSYEQYF.

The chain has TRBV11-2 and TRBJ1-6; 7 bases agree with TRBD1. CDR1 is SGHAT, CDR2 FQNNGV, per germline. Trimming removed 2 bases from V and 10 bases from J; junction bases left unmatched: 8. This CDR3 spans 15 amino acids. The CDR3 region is CASSLLVRGRSPLHF. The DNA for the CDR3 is TGTGCCAGCAGCTTATTGGTCAGGGGGAGGTCACCCCTCCACTTT.

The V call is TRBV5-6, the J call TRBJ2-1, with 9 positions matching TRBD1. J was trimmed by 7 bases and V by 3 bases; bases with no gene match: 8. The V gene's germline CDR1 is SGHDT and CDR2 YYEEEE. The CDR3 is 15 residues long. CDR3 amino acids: CASSSDRGVDNEQFF. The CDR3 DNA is TGTGCCAGCAGCTCGGACAGGGGCGTGGATAATGAGCAGTTCTTC.

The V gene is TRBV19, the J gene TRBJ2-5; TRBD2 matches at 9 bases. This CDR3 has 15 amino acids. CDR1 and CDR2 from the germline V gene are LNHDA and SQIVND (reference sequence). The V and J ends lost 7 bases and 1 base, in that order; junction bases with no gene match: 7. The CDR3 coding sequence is TGTGCCAGTATGGGTAGCGGGGGACTCCAAGAGACCCAGTACTTC. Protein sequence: CASMGSGGLQETQYF.

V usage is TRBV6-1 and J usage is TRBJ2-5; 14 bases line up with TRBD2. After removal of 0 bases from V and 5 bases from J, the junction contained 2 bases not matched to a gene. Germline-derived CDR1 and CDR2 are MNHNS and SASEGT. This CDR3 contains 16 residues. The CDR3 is CASSEAGLAGVETQYF. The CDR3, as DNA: TGTGCCAGCAGTGAAGCGGGACTAGCGGGGGTGGAGACCCAGTACTTC.

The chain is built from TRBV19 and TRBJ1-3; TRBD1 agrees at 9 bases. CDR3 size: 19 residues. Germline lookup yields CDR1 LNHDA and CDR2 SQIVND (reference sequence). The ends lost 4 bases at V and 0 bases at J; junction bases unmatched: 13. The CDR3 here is CASSTDPGTGTYSGNTIYF. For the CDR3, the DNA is TGTGCCAGTAGTACGGATCCCGGGACAGGGACCTACTCTGGAAACACCATATATTTT.

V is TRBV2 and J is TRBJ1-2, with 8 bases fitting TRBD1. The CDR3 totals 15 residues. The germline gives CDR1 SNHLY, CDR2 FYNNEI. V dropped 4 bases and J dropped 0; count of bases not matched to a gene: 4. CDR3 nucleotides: TGTGCCAGCAGTGTGACAGGGGATACTAACTATGGCTACACCTTC. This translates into CASSVTGDTNYGYTF.

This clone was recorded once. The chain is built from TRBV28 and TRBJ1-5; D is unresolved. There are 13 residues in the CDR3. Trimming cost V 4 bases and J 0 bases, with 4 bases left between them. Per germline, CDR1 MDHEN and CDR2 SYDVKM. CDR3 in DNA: TGTGCCAGCAGTTCCCGTAGCAATCAGCCCCAGCATTTT. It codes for CASSSRSNQPQHF.

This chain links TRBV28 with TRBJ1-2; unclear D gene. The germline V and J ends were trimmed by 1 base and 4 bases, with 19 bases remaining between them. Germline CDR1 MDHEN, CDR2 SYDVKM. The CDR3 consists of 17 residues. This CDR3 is CASSLYPGEKNIYGYTF. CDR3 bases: TGTGCCAGCAGTTTATATCCCGGGGAAAAAAACATCTATGGCTACACCTTC.

The CDR3 here is CASSPQLRHGYTF. CDR3 coding DNA: TGTGCCAGCAGCCCCCAGCTCAGGCATGGCTACACCTTC. The rearrangement joins TRBV5-6 to TRBJ1-2; D not resolved. The CDR3 contains 13 residues. CDR1 is SGHDT, CDR2 YYEEEE, per germline. Trimming stripped 4 bases from V and 6 bases from J, with 13 bases between.

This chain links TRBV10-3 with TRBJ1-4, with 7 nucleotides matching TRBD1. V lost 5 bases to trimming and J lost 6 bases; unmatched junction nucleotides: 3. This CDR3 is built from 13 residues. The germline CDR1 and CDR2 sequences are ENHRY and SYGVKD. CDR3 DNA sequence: TGTGCCATCAGTCAGGGGGTGGATGAAAAACTGTTTTTT. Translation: CAISQGVDEKLFF.

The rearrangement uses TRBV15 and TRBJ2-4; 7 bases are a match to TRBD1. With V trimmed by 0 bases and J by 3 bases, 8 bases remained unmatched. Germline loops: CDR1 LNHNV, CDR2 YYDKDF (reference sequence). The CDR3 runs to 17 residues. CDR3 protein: CATSREQQGSVKNIQYF. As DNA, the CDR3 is TGTGCCACCAGCAGAGAACAACAGGGGTCGGTCAAAAACATTCAGTACTTC.

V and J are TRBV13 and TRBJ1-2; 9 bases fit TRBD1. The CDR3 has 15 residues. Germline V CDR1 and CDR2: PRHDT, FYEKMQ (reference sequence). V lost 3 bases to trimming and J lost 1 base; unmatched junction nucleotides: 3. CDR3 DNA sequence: TGTGCCAGCAGCTTCGGGACAGGGAATAACTATGGCTACACCTTC. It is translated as CASSFGTGNNYGYTF. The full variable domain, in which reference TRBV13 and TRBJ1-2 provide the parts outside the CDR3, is AAGVIQSPRHLIKEKRETATLKCYPIPRHDTVYWYQQGPGQDPQFLISFYEKMQSDKGSIPDRFSAQQFSDYHSELNMSSLELGDSALYFCASSFGTGNNYGYTFGSGTRLTVV.

The CDR3 region is CASSYGGSGVNEQFF. The DNA for the CDR3 is TGTGCCAGCAGTTACGGTGGATCAGGGGTCAATGAGCAGTTCTTC. J is TRBJ2-1 and V is TRBV6-6; the D gene is possibly TRBD1 (6 bases). V dropped 2 bases and J dropped 6 bases, with 14 bases sitting between them. Germline V lookup: CDR1 MNHNY, CDR2 SVGAGI (reference sequence). The CDR3 extends over 15 amino acids.

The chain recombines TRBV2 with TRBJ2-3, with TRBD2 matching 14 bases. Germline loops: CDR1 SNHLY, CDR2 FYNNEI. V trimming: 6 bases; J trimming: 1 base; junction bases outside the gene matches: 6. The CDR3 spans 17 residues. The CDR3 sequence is CASRPGTSGGRTDTQYF. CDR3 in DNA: TGTGCCAGCAGACCCGGGACTAGCGGGGGCCGCACAGATACGCAGTATTTT.

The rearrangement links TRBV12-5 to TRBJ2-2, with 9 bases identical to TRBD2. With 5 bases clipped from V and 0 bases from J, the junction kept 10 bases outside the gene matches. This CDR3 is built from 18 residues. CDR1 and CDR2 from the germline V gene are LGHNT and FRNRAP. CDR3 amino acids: CASGAAPVAGANTGELFF. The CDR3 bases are TGTGCTAGTGGTGCCGCCCCCGTAGCGGGGGCGAACACCGGGGAGCTGTTTTTT.

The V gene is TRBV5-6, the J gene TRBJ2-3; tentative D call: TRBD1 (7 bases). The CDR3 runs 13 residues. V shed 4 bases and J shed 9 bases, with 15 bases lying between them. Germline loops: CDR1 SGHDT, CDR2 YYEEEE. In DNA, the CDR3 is TGTGCCAGCAGCAGGCGGGACAGCGCGACGCAGTATTTT. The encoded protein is CASSRRDSATQYF. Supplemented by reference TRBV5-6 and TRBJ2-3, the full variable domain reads DAGVTQSPTHLIKTRGQQVTLRCSPKSGHDTVSWYQQALGQGPQFIFQYYEEEERQRGNFPDRFSGHQFPNYSSELNVNALLLGDSALYLCASSRRDSATQYFGPGTRLTVL.

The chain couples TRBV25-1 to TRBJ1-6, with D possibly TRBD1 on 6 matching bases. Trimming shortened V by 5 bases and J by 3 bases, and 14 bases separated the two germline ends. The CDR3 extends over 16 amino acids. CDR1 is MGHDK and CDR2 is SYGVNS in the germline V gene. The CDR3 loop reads CASSSTGNRYNSPLHF. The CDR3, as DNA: TGTGCCAGCAGTTCAACAGGGAATCGCTATAATTCACCCCTCCACTTT. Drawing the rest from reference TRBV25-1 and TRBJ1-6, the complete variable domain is EADIYQTPRYLVIGTGKKITLECSQTMGHDKMYWYQQDPGMELHLIHYSYGVNSTEKGDLSSESTVSRIRTEHFPLTLESARPSHTSQYLCASSSTGNRYNSPLHFGNGTRLTVT.

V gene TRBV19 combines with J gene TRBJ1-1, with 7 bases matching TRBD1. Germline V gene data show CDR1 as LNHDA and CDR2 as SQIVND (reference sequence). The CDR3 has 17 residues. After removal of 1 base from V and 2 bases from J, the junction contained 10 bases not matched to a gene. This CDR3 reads CASSIALQGVPNTEAFF. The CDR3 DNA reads TGTGCCAGTAGTATAGCCCTCCAGGGGGTTCCTAACACTGAAGCTTTCTTT.

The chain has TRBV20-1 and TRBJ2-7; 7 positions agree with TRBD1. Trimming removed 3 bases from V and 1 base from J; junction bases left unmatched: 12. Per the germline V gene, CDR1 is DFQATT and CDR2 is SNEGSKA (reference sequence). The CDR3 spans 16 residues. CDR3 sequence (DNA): TGCAGTGCTAGTCAACCCTCCGGGACAGATTCCTACGAGCAGTACTTC. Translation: CSASQPSGTDSYEQYF.

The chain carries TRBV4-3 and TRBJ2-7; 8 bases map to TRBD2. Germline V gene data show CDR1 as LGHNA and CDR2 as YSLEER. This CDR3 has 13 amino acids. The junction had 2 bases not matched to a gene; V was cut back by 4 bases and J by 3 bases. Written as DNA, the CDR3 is TGCGCCAGCAGCCCCGGGGGGGGCTACGAGCAGTACTTC. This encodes CASSPGGGYEQYF.

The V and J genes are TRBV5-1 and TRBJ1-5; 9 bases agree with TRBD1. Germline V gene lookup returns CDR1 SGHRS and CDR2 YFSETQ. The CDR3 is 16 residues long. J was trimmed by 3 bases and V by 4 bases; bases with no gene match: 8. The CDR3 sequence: CASSLGGTGNNQPQHF. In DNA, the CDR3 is TGCGCCAGCAGCCTGGGCGGGACAGGGAACAATCAGCCCCAGCATTTT. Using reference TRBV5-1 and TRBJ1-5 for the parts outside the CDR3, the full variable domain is KAGVTQTPRYLIKTRGQQVTLSCSPISGHRSVSWYQQTPGQGLQFLFEYFSETQRNKGNFPGRFSGRQFSNSRSEMNVSTLELGDSALYLCASSLGGTGNNQPQHFGDGTRLSIL.